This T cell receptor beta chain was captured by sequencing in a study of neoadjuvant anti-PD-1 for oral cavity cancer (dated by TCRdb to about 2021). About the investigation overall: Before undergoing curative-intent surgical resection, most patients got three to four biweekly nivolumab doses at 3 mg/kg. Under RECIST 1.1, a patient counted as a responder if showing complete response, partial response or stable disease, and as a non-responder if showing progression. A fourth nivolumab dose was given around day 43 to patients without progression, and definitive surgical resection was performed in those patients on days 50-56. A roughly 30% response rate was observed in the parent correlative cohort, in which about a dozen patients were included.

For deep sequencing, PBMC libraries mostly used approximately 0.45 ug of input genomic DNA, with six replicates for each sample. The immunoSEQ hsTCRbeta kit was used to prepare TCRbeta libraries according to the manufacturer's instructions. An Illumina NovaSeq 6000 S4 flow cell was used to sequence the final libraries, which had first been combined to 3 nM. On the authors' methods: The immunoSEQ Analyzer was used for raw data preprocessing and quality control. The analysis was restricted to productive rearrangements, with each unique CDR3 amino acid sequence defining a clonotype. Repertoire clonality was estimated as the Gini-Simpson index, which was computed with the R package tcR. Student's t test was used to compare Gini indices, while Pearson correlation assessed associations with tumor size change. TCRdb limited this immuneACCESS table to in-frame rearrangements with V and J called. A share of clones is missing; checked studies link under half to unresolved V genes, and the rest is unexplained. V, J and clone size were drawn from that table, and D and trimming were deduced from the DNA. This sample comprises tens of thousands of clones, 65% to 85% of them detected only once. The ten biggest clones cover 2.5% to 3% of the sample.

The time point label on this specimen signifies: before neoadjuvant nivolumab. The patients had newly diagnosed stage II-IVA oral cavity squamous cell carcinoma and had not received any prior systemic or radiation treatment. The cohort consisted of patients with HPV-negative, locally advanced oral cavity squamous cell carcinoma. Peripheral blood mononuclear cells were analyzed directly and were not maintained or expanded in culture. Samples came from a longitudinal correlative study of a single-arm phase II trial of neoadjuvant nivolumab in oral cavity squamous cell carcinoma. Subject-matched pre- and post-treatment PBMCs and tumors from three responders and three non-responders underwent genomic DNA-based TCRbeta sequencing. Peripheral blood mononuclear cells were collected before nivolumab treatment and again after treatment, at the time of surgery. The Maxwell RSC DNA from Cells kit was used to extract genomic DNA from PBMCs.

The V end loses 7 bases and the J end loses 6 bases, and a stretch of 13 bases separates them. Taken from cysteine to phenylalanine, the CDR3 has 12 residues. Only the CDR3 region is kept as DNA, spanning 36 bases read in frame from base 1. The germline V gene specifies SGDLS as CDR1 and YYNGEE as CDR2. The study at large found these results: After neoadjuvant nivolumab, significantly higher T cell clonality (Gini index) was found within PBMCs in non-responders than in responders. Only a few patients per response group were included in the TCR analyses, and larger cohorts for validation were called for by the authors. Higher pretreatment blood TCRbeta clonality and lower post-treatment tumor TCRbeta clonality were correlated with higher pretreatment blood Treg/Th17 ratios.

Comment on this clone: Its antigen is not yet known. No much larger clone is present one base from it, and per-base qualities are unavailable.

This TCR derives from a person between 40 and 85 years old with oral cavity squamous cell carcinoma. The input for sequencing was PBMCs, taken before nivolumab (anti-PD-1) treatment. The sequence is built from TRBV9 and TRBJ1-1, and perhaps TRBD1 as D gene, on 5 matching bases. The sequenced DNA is TGTGCCAGCGGAACCTCGGGGGCTGAAGCTTTCTTT. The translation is CASGTSGAEAFF.